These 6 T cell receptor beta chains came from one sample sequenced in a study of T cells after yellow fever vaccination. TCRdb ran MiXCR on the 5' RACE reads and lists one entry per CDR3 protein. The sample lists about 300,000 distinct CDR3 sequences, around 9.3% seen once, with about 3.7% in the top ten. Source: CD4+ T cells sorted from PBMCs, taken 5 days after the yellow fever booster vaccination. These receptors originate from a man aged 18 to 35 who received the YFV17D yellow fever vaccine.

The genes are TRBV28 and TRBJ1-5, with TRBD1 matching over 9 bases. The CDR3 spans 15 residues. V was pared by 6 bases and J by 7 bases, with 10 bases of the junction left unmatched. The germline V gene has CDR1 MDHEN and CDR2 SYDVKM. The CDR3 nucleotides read TGTGCCAGCAGCCCCGGGACAGGGAAGGAGCAGCCCCAGCATTTT. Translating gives CASSPGTGKEQPQHF.

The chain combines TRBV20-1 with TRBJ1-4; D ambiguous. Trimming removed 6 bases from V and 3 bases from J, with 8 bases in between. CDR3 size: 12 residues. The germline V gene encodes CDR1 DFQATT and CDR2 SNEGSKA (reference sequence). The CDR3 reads CSAKPPNEKLFF. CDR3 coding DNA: TGCAGTGCGAAACCCCCTAATGAAAAACTGTTTTTT.

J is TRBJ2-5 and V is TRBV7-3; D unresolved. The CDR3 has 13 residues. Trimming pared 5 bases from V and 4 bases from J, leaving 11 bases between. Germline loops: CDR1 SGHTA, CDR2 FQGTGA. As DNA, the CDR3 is TGTGCCAGCAGCCGGACCAGCTCAGAGACCCAGTACTTC. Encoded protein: CASSRTSSETQYF.

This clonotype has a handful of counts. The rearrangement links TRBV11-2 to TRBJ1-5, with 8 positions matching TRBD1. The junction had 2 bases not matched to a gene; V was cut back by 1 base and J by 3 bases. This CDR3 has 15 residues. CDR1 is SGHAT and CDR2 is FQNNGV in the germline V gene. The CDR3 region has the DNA TGTGCCAGCAGCTTAGCGGGACAGGCCAATCAGCCCCAGCATTTT. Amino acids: CASSLAGQANQPQHF.

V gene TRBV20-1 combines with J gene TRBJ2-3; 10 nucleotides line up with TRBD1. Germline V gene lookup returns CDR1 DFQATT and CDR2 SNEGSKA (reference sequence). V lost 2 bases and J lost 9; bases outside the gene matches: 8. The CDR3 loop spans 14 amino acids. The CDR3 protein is CSARPTGGIGTQYF. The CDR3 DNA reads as TGCAGTGCTAGACCGACAGGGGGCATAGGCACGCAGTATTTT.

The CDR3 region is CASSEWTDTTDTQYF. As DNA, the CDR3 is TGCGCCAGCAGTGAATGGACAGACACCACAGATACGCAGTATTTT. The V gene is TRBV10-1, the J gene TRBJ2-3; possibly TRBD1 for D (6 bases). CDR1 and CDR2 (germline): WNHNN, SYGVQD (reference sequence). The CDR3 has 15 amino acids. The ends were cut back, 3 bases at V and 2 bases at J, with 12 bases in the middle.